The 5 T cell receptor beta chains in this list originate from one sample, sequenced in a study of OX40 agonist ivuxolimab in advanced cancers. Profiled with immunoSEQ multiplex PCR; TCRdb holds only in-frame clones, not every one. Among about 46,000 clones, about 91% were seen once, and the ten largest hold roughly 4.9%. The specimen comprised CD4+ or CD8+ T cells sorted from blood, sampled in a trial of the OX40 agonist ivuxolimab. These receptors came from an adult with an advanced solid tumor such as melanoma, head and neck, liver or kidney cancer.

V usage is TRBV19 and J usage is TRBJ2-1; 9 nucleotides match TRBD2. Trimming removed 5 bases from V and 8 bases from J; junction bases left unmatched: 7. CDR1 and CDR2 (germline): LNHDA, SQIVND (reference sequence). The CDR3 spans 14 residues. The CDR3 loop reads CASSQLAGPDEQFF. CDR3 coding DNA: TGTGCCAGTAGTCAACTAGCGGGCCCGGATGAGCAGTTCTTC.

The chain carries TRBV10-2 and TRBJ1-3; D call uncertain. CDR1 WSHSY and CDR2 SAAADI come from the germline V gene. The CDR3 totals 15 residues. Trimming took off 0 bases at V and 2 bases at J, with 8 bases between the two ends. The CDR3 spells CASSESSWAGNTIYF. In nucleotides, the CDR3 is TGCGCCAGCAGTGAGTCGTCCTGGGCTGGAAACACCATATATTTT.

CDR3 sequence: CASSSHQGSSYNEQFF. CDR3 nucleotide sequence: TGTGCCAGCAGCTCCCATCAGGGGAGCTCCTACAATGAGCAGTTCTTC. The chain joins TRBV9 to TRBJ2-1, with D maybe TRBD1 (6 bases). V lost 4 bases to trimming and J lost 0 bases, with 14 bases between them. Germline-derived CDR1 and CDR2 are SGDLS and YYNGEE. The CDR3 extends over 16 amino acids.

This clone appeared a single time. The gene calls are TRBV9 and TRBJ2-7; D possibly matches TRBD1 or TRBD2 (5 bases each). Trimming stripped 4 bases from V and 3 bases from J, with 11 bases between. Germline CDR1 reads SGDLS; CDR2 reads YYNGEE. The length of the CDR3 is 13 residues. The CDR3 nucleotides are TGTGCCAGCAGCCCCAGGGACGGCTACGAGCAGTACTTC. It specifies CASSPRDGYEQYF.

This clone is a singleton in its sample. The genes are TRBV4-1 and TRBJ2-7; 10 nucleotides match TRBD1. The trim removed 4 bases at V and 4 bases at J, leaving 10 bases unmatched. The CDR3 sequence is 16 residues long. Germline V gene data show CDR1 as MGHRA and CDR2 as YSYEKL. CDR3 nucleotides: TGCGCCAGCAGCCTAACGCCCGGGACAGGGGTTTACGAGCAGTACTTC. This gives the protein CASSLTPGTGVYEQYF.